The rows below give T cell receptor beta chains drawn from one sample of a study of immune heterogeneity within non-small cell lung tumors. TCRdb re-derived calls from the multiplex PCR reads in MiXCR, one entry per CDR3 protein. The repertoire has about 3,400 distinct CDR3 sequences, 30% to 45% of them found once; the top ten carry just under 15%. The material sequenced was lung tumor tissue. These receptors were taken from a man in his 70s with non-small cell lung cancer. The CDR3 runs from the conserved cysteine through the conserved F or W. D genes are given only for firm matches. The listing skips clone size in some rows; elsewhere it reads once, few, many or a size class.

D gene	V gene	J gene	clone size	CDR3 DNA	CDR3 protein
NA	TRBV18	TRBJ2-2	NA	TGTGCCAGCTCACCACCGGCTAGCGTTGGCACCGGGGAGCTGTTTTTT	CASSPPASVGTGELFF
NA	TRBV20-1	TRBJ2-7	NA	TGCAGTGCTAGAGGTCCGGTTTCTGTTCACGAGCAGTACTTC	CSARGPVSVHEQYF
NA	TRBV14	TRBJ2-1	NA	TGTGCCAGCAGCCAAGCGGATGAGCAGTTCTTC	CASSQADEQFF
TRBD2	TRBV28	TRBJ2-7	NA	TGTGCCAGCAGTTGGGGGGGGAGAGCCTCCTACGAGCAGTACTTC	CASSWGGRASYEQYF
NA	TRBV5-6	TRBJ1-3	NA	TGTGCCAGCAGTTTGGGGCAGGGAGACACCATATATTTT	CASSLGQGDTIYF
NA	TRBV18	TRBJ2-7	few	TGTGCCAGCTCACTTGCAGTGAGTACGGGACCCAATTACTACGAGCAGTACTTC	CASSLAVSTGPNYYEQYF
NA	TRBV10-2	TRBJ1-1	few	TGCGCCGGGTCGGAGGGCATGAACACTGAAGCTTTCTTT	CAGSEGMNTEAFF
NA	TRBV2	TRBJ2-5	few	TGTGCCAGCAGTTACAGGGAGGGCGGAGAGACCCAGTACTTC	CASSYREGGETQYF
NA	TRBV12-3/TRBV12-4	TRBJ2-4	few	TGTGCCAGCAGTTCCGGGAGCATAAACATTCAGTACTTC	CASSSGSINIQYF
NA	TRBV6-2/TRBV6-3	TRBJ2-2	NA	TGTGCCAGCAGGGACTACCTTACCGGGGAGCTGTTTTTT	CASRDYLTGELFF
NA	TRBV6-1	TRBJ1-1	NA	TGTGCCAGCAGTTCACCCGGGACGAGGACTGAAGCTTTCTTT	CASSSPGTRTEAFF
TRBD2	TRBV15	TRBJ2-3	NA	TGTGCCACCAGCAGAACCCCGGGACTAGCGGGAGGCGGGGAAACAGATACGCAGTATTTT	CATSRTPGLAGGGETDTQYF
TRBD1	TRBV9	TRBJ2-2	NA	TGTGCCAGCCGACAGGGGCCATCCCTCCCGGGAACCGGGGAGCTGTTTTTT	CASRQGPSLPGTGELFF
TRBD2	TRBV18	TRBJ2-7	few	TGTGCCAGCTCACCAACTCTAGCGGACTCCTGCGAGCAGTACTTC	CASSPTLADSCEQYF
NA	TRBV10-3	TRBJ2-7	NA	TGTGCCATCAGTGAGTCGAGTGGGGTATACTCCTACGAGCAGTACTTC	CAISESSGVYSYEQYF
TRBD1	TRBV13	TRBJ2-2	NA	TGTGCCAGCAGTGAAGAACAGGGGGCCGCCGGGGAGCTGTTTTTT	CASSEEQGAAGELFF
NA	TRBV9	TRBJ2-3	NA	TGTGCCAGCAGCGTAGATCCAGGCCGAGGAGATACGCAGTATTTT	CASSVDPGRGDTQYF
TRBD1	TRBV6-1	TRBJ1-2	NA	TGTGCCAGCAGAGACGGGACAGGGGTTAACTATGGCTACACCTTC	CASRDGTGVNYGYTF
NA	TRBV5-6	TRBJ2-7	NA	TGTGCCAGCATCGCACAACAGGGCTACGAGCAGTACTTC	CASIAQQGYEQYF
NA	TRBV18	TRBJ1-5	medium-sized	TGTGCCAGCTCACCACGAGGGGTTGGCAATCAGCCCCAGCATTTT	CASSPRGVGNQPQHF
NA	TRBV19	TRBJ2-5	few	TGTGCCAGTAGTAAAAGGATTCAAGAGACCCAGTACTTC	CASSKRIQETQYF
TRBD1	TRBV6-1	TRBJ1-1	NA	TGTGCCAGCAGAGGGACAGGGGGTGGCAACACTGAAGCTTTCTTT	CASRGTGGGNTEAFF
NA	TRBV6-1	TRBJ1-2	NA	TGTGCCAGCAGCCTCGAAGGCCGCCATGGCTACACCTTC	CASSLEGRHGYTF
TRBD1	TRBV24-1	TRBJ1-1	few	TGTGCCACCCTGACAGGGGGCATGGGAACTGAAGCTTTCTTT	CATLTGGMGTEAFF
NA	TRBV19	TRBJ2-6	few	TGTGCCAGTAGTATCGTCCAGGGTGTGAGCTCTGGGGCCAACGTCCTGACTTTC	CASSIVQGVSSGANVLTF
NA	TRBV6-1	TRBJ1-1	few	TGTGCCACTTTGGACAGATTGAACACTGAAGCTTTCTTT	CATLDRLNTEAFF
TRBD2	TRBV6-1	TRBJ2-3	NA	TGTGCCAGCAGGGGACTAGCGGGAGACACAGATACGCAGTATTTT	CASRGLAGDTDTQYF
TRBD2	TRBV27	TRBJ2-1	few	TGTGCCAGCAGTTCCCCAGCGGGAATCTACAATGAGCAGTTCTTC	CASSSPAGIYNEQFF
TRBD2	TRBV9	TRBJ2-1	NA	TGTGCCAGCAGCGTAGCCTCTCTAGCGGGAGTTTACAATGAGCAGTTCTTC	CASSVASLAGVYNEQFF
NA	TRBV7-9	TRBJ2-7	NA	TGTGCCAGCAGCCGCCGATCCTCACACGAGCAGTACTTC	CASSRRSSHEQYF
NA	TRBV2	TRBJ1-1	NA	TGTGCCAGCAGGGATCCTGGACAATTGAACACTGAAGCTTTCTTT	CASRDPGQLNTEAFF
NA	TRBV29-1	TRBJ2-7	NA	TGCAGCGCCTTGACGGTAACCTACGAGCAGTACTTC	CSALTVTYEQYF
NA	TRBV29-1	TRBJ2-7	NA	TGCAGCGTTGTGGAACAGTTCTCCTACGAGCATTACTTC	CSVVEQFSYEHYF
TRBD2	TRBV12-5	TRBJ2-7	few	TGTGCTAGTGGTTTCCCAGCGGGATATACCTACGAGCAGTACTTC	CASGFPAGYTYEQYF
NA	TRBV11-3	TRBJ2-7	NA	TGTGCCAGCAGTTCCTGGGCAGTCGAGCAGTACTTC	CASSSWAVEQYF